These T cell receptor beta chains were read from a single sample in a study of T cells in Graves' hyperthyroidism and ophthalmopathy. Each CDR3 protein gets one entry after TCRdb re-called the multiplex PCR reads with MiXCR. The table has 500,000 to 800,000 distinct CDR3 sequences, roughly 15% seen once. Sequenced input: blood. The receptors derive from a woman aged 45-65 years with Graves' ophthalmopathy. Each CDR3 is given with its conserved first and last residue. The D gene is left open where the match is weak. Not every row has a clone size; where given, it reads once, few, many or a size class.

clone_size: many
v_call: TRBV5-1
d_call: -
j_call: TRBJ2-7
cdr3_nt: TGCGCCAGCAGCTTGCAACGGGACTACGAGCAGTACTTC
cdr3_aa: CASSLQRDYEQYF

clone_size: many
v_call: TRBV3-1
d_call: TRBD2
j_call: TRBJ2-1
cdr3_nt: TGTGCCAGCAGCCGCCGAAGGACTAGCGGGAGGAACAATGAGCAGTTCTTC
cdr3_aa: CASSRRRTSGRNNEQFF

clone_size: many
v_call: TRBV11-3
d_call: -
j_call: TRBJ2-2
cdr3_nt: TGTGCCAGCAGCTTAGATCCTGACAGGCTCTCGAACACCGGGGAGCTGTTTTTT
cdr3_aa: CASSLDPDRLSNTGELFF

clone_size: many
v_call: TRBV7-2
d_call: TRBD2
j_call: TRBJ2-1
cdr3_nt: TGTGCCAGCAGGGAGCTAGGACTAGTCAGCAATGAGCAGTTCTTC
cdr3_aa: CASRELGLVSNEQFF

clone_size: many
v_call: TRBV28
d_call: -
j_call: TRBJ2-6
cdr3_nt: TGTGCCAGCAGAACACCTCCAAGCCGGGACATAATTCCTGGGGCCAACGTCCTGACTTTC
cdr3_aa: CASRTPPSRDIIPGANVLTF

clone_size: -
v_call: TRBV12-5
d_call: -
j_call: TRBJ2-1
cdr3_nt: TGTGCTAGTGGTTTGGTTGATCTAGTCACGTACAATGAGCAGTTCTTC
cdr3_aa: CASGLVDLVTYNEQFF

clone_size: many
v_call: TRBV6-1
d_call: TRBD2
j_call: TRBJ2-3
cdr3_nt: TGTGCCAGCTCCACTAGCGGGAGTGCAGATACGCAGTATTTT
cdr3_aa: CASSTSGSADTQYF

clone_size: many
v_call: TRBV11-2
d_call: -
j_call: TRBJ2-7
cdr3_nt: TGTGCCAGCAGCTTAGGGGACCGGTCCTACGAGCAGTACTTC
cdr3_aa: CASSLGDRSYEQYF

clone_size: many
v_call: TRBV6-2/TRBV6-3
d_call: -
j_call: TRBJ2-1
cdr3_nt: TGTGCCAGCAGTTACCTTGGGATTGAGCAGTTCTTC
cdr3_aa: CASSYLGIEQFF

clone_size: many
v_call: TRBV12-3/TRBV12-4
d_call: -
j_call: TRBJ1-1
cdr3_nt: TGTGCCAGCAGTTTATCTACAATGAACACTGAAGCTTTCTTT
cdr3_aa: CASSLSTMNTEAFF

clone_size: many
v_call: TRBV20-1
d_call: -
j_call: TRBJ1-1
cdr3_nt: TGCAGTGCTAGTAGTCCGAACACTGAAGCTTTCTTT
cdr3_aa: CSASSPNTEAFF

clone_size: few
v_call: TRBV5-1
d_call: TRBD1
j_call: TRBJ1-2
cdr3_nt: TGCGCCAGCAGCACCTCCAGGGGGGATGGCTACACCTTC
cdr3_aa: CASSTSRGDGYTF

clone_size: many
v_call: TRBV20-1
d_call: TRBD2
j_call: TRBJ2-1
cdr3_nt: TGCAGTGCGAGCGGGACTAGCGGGGTATACAATGAGCAGTTCTTC
cdr3_aa: CSASGTSGVYNEQFF

clone_size: few
v_call: TRBV20-1
d_call: -
j_call: TRBJ2-5
cdr3_nt: TGCAGTGCTACAGGGAACGAAGAGACCCAGTACTTC
cdr3_aa: CSATGNEETQYF

clone_size: many
v_call: TRBV28
d_call: -
j_call: TRBJ2-1
cdr3_nt: TGTGCCAGCAGTCCCCCGGCTAGCGCGCAAAGGGACAATGAGCAGTTCTTC
cdr3_aa: CASSPPASAQRDNEQFF

clone_size: many
v_call: TRBV6-1
d_call: TRBD2
j_call: TRBJ2-5
cdr3_nt: TGTGCCAGCACCCAAAGGGGTGTTACTAGCGGGCAGCCCCAAGAGACCCAGTACTTC
cdr3_aa: CASTQRGVTSGQPQETQYF

clone_size: many
v_call: TRBV24-1
d_call: -
j_call: TRBJ2-1
cdr3_nt: TGTGCCACCAGTCGTACAGGGAGATCGAATGAGCAGTTCTTC
cdr3_aa: CATSRTGRSNEQFF

clone_size: few
v_call: TRBV5-6
d_call: TRBD1
j_call: TRBJ2-7
cdr3_nt: TGTGCCAGCAGCTTGGACAGGGGAGTAAATACAATCTACGAGCAGTACTTC
cdr3_aa: CASSLDRGVNTIYEQYF